The clone carrying this TCR beta chain occurred a few times. The antigen is unknown. Peripheral blood genomic DNA, not sorted cells or RNA, was the template. The data derive from a study of T cell repertoires in aging, cancer and after chemotherapy. Study as a whole: The full dataset contained about 10 million TCR reads.

This CDR3 is 14 amino acids long. With V trimmed by 8 bases and J by 4 bases, 7 bases remained unmatched. Study conclusions and caveats: Healthy donors lost TCR diversity with age mainly through richness, cancer patients through richness and evenness.

TRB rearrangements spanning V, D and J were amplified using mixed TRB-A/B primers. TCRdb reanalysed the multiplex PCR reads using MiXCR and keeps one entry per CDR3 protein. The sample includes thousands of distinct CDR3 sequences, around 30% of them seen just once. The chain carries TRBV12-3 or TRBV12-4 and TRBJ1-1, with TRBD1 matching over 10 bases. The sequence came from a human donor in good health. The sample consisted of blood. CDR3 in DNA: TGTGCCAGCCAAGGGCGACAGGGGGCCACTGAAGCTTTCTTT. It yields the protein CASQGRQGATEAFF.